This paragraph reports one TCR beta chain. The sample contains more than one DNA sequence encoding this CDR3. The source of the sample is a study of blood T cell repertoires in COVID-19. At the level of the study: Nucleic acid was either cDNA or gDNA, and it came from T cells, B-cell-depleted T cells, or PBMCs.

The CDR3 runs 15 residues. Germline V gene sequence: CDR1 SGHTA, CDR2 FQGNSA. V was clipped by 0 bases and J by 3 bases; unmatched bases: 0. Under the authors' procedure: Reference gene primer amplification gave estimated nucleated cell counts. The method was immunoSEQ multiplex PCR; TCRdb's version includes in-frame clones alone and lacks a portion of them. V, J and clone size are taken as reported in that table, and D and trimming were inferred from the DNA itself. The sample lists 200,000 to 300,000 clones, about 82% occurring once. Sequencing was performed on peripheral blood. V usage is TRBV7-2 and J usage is TRBJ2-1, with TRBD2 matching 9 bases. The clonotype was recovered from a man older than 75 with acute or convalescent COVID-19. CDR3 nucleotide sequence: TGTGCCAGCAGCTTAGCTAGCGGGGGCTACAATGAGCAGTTCTTC. Translation: CASSLASGGYNEQFF.